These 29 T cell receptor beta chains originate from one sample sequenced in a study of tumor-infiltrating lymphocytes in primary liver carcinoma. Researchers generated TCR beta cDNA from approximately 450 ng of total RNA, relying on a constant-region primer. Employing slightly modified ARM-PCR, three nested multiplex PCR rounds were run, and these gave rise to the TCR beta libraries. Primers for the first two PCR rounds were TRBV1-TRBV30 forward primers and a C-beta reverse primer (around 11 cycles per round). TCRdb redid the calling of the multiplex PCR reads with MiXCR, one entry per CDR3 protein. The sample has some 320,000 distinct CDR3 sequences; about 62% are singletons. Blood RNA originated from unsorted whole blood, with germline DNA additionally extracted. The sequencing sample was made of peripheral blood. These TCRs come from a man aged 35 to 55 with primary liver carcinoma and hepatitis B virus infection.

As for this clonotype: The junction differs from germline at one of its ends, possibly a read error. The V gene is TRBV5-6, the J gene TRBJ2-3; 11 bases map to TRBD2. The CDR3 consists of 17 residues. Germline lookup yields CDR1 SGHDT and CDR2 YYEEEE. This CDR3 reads CASGLTTSGSRTYTQYF. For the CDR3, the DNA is TGTGCCAGCGGCTTGACTACTAGCGGGAGTAGAACATATACGCAGTATTTT. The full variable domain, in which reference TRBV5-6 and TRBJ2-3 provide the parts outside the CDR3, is DAGVTQSPTHLIKTRGQQVTLRCSPKSGHDTVSWYQQALGQGPQFIFQYYEEEERQRGNFPDRFSGHQFPNYSSELNVNALLLGDSALYLCASGLTTSGSRTYTQYFGPGTRLTVL.

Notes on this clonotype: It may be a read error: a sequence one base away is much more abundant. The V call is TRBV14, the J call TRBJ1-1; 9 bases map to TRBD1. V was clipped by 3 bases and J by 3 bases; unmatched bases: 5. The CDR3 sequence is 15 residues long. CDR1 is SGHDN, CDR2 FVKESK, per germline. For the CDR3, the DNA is TGTGCCAGCAGCCAGGACAGGGGTCGGTACACTGAAGCTTTCTTT. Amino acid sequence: CASSQDRGRYTEAFF.

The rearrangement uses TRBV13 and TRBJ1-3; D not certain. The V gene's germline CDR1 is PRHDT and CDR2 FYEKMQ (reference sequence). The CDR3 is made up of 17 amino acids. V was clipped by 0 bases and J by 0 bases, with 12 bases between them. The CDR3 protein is CASSLGNSGASGNTIYF. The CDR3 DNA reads TGTGCCAGCAGCTTAGGCAATAGCGGCGCCTCTGGAAACACCATATATTTT.

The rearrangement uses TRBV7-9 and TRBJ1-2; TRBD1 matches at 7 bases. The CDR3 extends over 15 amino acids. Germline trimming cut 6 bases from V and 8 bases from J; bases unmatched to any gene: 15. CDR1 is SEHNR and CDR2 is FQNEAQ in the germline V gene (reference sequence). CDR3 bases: TGTGCCAGCAGTTCACCCAGGGGGGGTCAGTCGGGCTACACCTTC. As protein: CASSSPRGGQSGYTF.

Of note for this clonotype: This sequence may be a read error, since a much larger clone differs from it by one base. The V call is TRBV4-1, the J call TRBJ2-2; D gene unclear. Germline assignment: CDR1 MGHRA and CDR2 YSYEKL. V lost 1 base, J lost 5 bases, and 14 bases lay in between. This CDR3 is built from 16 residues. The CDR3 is CASSQGQALRTGELFF. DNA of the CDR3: TGCGCCAGCAGCCAAGGACAAGCGCTTAGAACCGGGGAGCTGTTTTTT.

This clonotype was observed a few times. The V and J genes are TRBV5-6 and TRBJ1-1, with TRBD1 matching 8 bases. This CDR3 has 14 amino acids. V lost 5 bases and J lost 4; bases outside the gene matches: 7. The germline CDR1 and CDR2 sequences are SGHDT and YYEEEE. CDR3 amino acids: CASRIYTGGTEAFF. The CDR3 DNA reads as TGTGCCAGCAGGATTTACACAGGGGGCACTGAAGCTTTCTTT.

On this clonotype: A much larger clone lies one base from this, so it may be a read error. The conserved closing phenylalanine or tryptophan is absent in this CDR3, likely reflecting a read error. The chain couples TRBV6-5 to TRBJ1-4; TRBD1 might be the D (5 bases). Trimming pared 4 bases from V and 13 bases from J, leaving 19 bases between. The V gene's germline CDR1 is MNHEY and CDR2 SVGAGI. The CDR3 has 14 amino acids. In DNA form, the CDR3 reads TGTGCCAGCAGTTCGGATCAGGGTGTAGGTGGACTGTTTTCT. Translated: CASSSDQGVGGLFS.

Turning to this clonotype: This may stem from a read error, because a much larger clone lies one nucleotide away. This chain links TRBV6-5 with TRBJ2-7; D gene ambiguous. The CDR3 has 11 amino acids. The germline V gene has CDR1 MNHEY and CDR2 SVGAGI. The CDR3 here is CDSSPLCEQYF. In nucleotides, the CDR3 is TGTGACAGCAGCCCCCTGTGCGAGCAGTACTTC.

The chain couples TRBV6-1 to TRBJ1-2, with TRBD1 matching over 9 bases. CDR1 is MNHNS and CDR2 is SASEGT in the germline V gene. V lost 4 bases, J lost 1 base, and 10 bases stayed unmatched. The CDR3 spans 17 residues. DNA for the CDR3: TGTGCCAGCAGTGTGTCCGGGACAGGGCCCCTTAACTATGGCTACACCTTC. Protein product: CASSVSGTGPLNYGYTF.

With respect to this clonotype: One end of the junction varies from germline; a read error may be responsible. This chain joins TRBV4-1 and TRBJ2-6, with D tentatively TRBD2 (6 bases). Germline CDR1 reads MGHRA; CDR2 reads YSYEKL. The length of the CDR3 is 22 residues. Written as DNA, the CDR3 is TGCGCCAGTAGCCAAAAGATTAGGGCTAACGGGGAGGTAGGCTCTGGGGCCAACGTCCTGACTTTC. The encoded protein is CASSQKIRANGEVGSGANVLTF.

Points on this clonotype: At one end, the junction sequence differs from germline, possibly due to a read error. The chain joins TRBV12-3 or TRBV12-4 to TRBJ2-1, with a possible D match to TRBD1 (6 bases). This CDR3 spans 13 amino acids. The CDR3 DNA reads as TGTGCCAGCAGCCTGGGACAAAACAATGAGAAGTTCTTC. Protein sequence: CASSLGQNNEKFF.

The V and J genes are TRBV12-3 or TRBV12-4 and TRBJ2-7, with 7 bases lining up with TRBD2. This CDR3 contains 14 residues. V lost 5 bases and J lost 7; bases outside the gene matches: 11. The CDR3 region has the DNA TGTGCCAGCAGTCCAGCGGGACTAAGGAATGAGCAGTACTTC. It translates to CASSPAGLRNEQYF.

CDR3: CASRSTGSTGELFF. CDR3 nucleotide sequence: TGTGCCAGCAGGTCGACAGGGTCCACCGGGGAGCTGTTTTTT. The gene calls are TRBV7-9 and TRBJ2-2, with TRBD1 matching 7 bases. In germline, CDR1 is SEHNR, CDR2 FQNEAQ (reference sequence). The CDR3 is 14 amino acids. Germline trimming cut 6 bases from V and 4 bases from J; bases unmatched to any gene: 5.

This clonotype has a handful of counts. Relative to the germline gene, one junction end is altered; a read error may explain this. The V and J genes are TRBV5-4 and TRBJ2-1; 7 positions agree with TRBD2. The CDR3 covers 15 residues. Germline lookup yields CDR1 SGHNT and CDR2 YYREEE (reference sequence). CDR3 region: CASSSRGGSLNGQFF. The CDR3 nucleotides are TGTGCCAGCAGCTCCCGGGGCGGGAGTCTGAATGGGCAGTTCTTC. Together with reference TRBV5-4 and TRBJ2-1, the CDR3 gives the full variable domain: ETGVTQSPTHLIKTRGQQVTLRCSSQSGHNTVSWYQQALGQGPQFIFQYYREEENGRGNFPPRFSGLQFPNYSSELNVNALELDDSALYLCASSSRGGSLNGQFFGPGTRLTVL.

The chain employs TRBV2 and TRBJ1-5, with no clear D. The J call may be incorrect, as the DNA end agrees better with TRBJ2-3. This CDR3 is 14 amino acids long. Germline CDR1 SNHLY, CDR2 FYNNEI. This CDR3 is CASRESKSNQPQYF. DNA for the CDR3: TGTGCCAGCAGGGAATCAAAAAGCAATCAGCCCCAGTATTTT.

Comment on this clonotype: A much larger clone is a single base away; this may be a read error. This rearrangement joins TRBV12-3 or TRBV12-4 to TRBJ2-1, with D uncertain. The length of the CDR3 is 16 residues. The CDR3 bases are TGTGCCAACAGTCTCTTCCGTACGAGCTCCTACAATGAGCAGTTCTTC. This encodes CANSLFRTSSYNEQFF.

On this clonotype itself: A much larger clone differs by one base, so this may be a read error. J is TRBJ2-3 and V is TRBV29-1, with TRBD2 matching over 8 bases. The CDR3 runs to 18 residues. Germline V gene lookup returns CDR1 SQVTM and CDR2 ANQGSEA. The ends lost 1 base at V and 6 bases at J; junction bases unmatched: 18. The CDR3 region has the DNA TGCAGCGTTGAAGGAGGCGATCTAAGCGGGAGAACTCCCGATACGCAGTATTTT. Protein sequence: CSVEGGDLSGRTPDTQYF.

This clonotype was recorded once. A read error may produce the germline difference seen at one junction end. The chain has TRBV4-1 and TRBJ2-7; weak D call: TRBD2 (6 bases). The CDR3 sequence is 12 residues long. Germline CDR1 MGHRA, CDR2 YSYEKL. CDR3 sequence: CASSRSRLVGYF. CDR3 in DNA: TGCGCTAGCAGCCGTAGCCGACTAGTGGGCTACTTC.

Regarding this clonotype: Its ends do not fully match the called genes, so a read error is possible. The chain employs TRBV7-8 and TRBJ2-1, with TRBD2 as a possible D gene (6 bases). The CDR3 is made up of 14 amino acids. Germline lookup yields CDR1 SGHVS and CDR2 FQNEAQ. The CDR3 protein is CASLKEGSYNELFF. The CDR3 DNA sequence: TGTGCCAGCCTCAAGGAGGGCTCCTACAATGAGCTGTTCTTC.

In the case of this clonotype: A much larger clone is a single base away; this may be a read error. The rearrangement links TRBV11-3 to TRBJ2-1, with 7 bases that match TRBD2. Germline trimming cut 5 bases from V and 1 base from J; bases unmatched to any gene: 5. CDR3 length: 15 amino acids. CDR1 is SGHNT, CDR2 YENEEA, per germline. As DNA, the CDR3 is TGTGCCAGCAGCCGGGTGGGGGGGTCCTACAATGAGCAGTTCTTC. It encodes CASSRVGGSYNEQFF.

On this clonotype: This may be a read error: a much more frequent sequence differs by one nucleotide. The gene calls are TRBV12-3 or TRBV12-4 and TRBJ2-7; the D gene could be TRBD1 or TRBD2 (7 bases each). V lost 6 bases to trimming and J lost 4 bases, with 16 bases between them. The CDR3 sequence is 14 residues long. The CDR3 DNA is TGTGCCAGCAGCCAGGGGGGGCAACATTACGAGCAGTACTTC. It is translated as CASSQGGQHYEQYF.

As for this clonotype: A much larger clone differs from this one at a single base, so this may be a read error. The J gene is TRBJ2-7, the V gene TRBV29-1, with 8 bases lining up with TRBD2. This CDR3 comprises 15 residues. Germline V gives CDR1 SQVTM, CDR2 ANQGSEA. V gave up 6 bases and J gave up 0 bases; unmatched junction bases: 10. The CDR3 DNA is TGCAGCGTAGCGGGACTAGTGGGATACTCCTACGAGCAGTACTTC. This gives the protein CSVAGLVGYSYEQYF.

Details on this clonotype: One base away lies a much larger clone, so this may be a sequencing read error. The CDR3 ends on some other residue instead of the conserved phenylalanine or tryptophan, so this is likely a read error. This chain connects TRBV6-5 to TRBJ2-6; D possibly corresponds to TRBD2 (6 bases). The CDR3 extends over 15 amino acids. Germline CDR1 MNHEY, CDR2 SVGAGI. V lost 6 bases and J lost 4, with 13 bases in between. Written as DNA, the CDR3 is TGTGCCAGCAGCAACGGGGGATCCGGGGCCAACGTCCTGACTCTC. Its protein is CASSNGGSGANVLTL.

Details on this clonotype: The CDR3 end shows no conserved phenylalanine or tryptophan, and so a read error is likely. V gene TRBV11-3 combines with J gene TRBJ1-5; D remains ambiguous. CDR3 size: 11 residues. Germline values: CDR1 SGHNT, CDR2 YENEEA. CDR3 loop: CASSRNQSQHL. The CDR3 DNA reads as TGTGCCAGCAGTCGCAATCAGTCCCAGCATTTA.

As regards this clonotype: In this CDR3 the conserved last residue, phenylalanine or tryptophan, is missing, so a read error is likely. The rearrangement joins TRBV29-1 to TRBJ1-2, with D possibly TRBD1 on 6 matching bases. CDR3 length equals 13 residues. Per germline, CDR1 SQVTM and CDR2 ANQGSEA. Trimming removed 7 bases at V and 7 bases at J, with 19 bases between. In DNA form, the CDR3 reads TGCAGCGGGGGCCCGACAGGCGAGTGTGGCTACACCTAC. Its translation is CSGGPTGECGYTY.

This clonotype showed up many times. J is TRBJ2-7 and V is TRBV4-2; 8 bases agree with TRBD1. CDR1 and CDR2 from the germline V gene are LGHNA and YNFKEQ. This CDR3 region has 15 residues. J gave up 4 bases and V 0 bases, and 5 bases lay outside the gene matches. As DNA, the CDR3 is TGTGCCAGCAGCCAAGAAAGGACAGGGACTTACGAGCAGTACTTC. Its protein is CASSQERTGTYEQYF.

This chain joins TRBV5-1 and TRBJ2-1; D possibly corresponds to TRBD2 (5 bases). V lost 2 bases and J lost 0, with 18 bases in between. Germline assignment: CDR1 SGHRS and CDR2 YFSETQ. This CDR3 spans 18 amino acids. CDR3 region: CASSFSLWTGNSYNEQFF. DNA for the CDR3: TGCGCCAGCAGCTTCTCGCTCTGGACGGGAAACTCCTACAATGAGCAGTTCTTC.

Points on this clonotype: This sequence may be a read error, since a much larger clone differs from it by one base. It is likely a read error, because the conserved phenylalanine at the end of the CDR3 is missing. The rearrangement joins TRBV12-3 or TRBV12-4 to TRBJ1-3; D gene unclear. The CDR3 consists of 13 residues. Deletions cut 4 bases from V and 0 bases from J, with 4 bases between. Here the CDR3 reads CASSYNSGNTIYS. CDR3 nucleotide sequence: TGTGCCAGCAGTTATAACTCTGGAAACACCATATATTCT.

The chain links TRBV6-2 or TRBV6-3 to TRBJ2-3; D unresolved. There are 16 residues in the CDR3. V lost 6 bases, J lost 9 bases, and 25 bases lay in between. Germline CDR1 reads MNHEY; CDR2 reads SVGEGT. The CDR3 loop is CASSLPCGRSIGTQYF. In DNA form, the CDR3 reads TGTGCCAGCAGCCTCCCTTGCGGCCGGTCAATAGGGACGCAGTATTTT.